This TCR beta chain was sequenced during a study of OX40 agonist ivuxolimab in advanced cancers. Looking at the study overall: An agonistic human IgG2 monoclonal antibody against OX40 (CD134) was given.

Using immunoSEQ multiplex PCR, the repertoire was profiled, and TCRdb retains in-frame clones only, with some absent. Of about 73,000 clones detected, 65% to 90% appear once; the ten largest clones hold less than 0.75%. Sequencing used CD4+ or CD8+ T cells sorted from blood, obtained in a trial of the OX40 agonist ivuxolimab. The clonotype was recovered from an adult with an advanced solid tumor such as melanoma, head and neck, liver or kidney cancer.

CDR3 sequence (DNA): TGTGCCAGTGCCCATCGACTCGCTGGGGCCAACGTCCTGACTTTC. Protein sequence: CASAHRLAGANVLTF. The chain recombines TRBV6-1 with TRBJ2-6; D uncertain. The CDR3 spans 15 residues. V was cut by 9 bases and J by 2 bases, with 14 bases left in between. Per germline, CDR1 MNHNS and CDR2 SASEGT.